The 26 T cell receptor beta chains given below trace back to one sample, sequenced in a study of CD8+ T cells in alopecia areata (dated by TCRdb to between 2017 and 2018). Sample treatment or condition, as interpreted from the label and publication: oral pan-JAK inhibitor, 5-10 mg twice daily. Libraries were made using the immunoSEQ multiplex PCR assay. To provide template for TCR sequencing, every sample had RNA extracted and reverse transcribed into cDNA. TCRdb mirrors the immuneACCESS table, restricted to in-frame sequences. Some clones are absent from its copies; in checked studies, under half trace to an unresolved V gene, and the reason for the others is unknown. The sample yields some 210,000 clones; approximately 70% were counted once. The ten largest make up 0.95% to 1.5% of the sample. Sequencing used CD4+ T cells sorted from blood, obtained at week 44, from a patient treated with tofacitinib. Every receptor here comes from a human donor with alopecia areata.

This clone came up a few times. The chain employs TRBV29-1 and TRBJ1-1; D gene ambiguous. The CDR3 sequence is 15 residues long. The germline V gene has CDR1 SQVTM and CDR2 ANQGSEA. Trimming took 5 bases from V and 5 from J, leaving 21 bases between them. CDR3 sequence: CSVYPTDRGRTEAFF. In nucleotides, the CDR3 is TGCAGCGTTTATCCCACGGACCGGGGAAGAACTGAAGCTTTCTTT.

This clone has a single count. The V and J genes are TRBV9 and TRBJ2-1; D may be TRBD2 (6 bases). Deletions cut 0 bases from V and 6 bases from J, with 10 bases between. The CDR3 length is 14 residues. Germline values: CDR1 SGDLS, CDR2 YYNGEE. CDR3 protein: CASSVVGDSNEQFF. The CDR3 DNA reads as TGTGCCAGCAGCGTAGTGGGGGACTCCAATGAGCAGTTCTTC.

This chain joins TRBV28 and TRBJ1-1, with D uncertain. The V end lost 4 bases, the J end lost 4 bases, and 7 bases lay between the germline ends. Looked up from germline, CDR1 is MDHEN and CDR2 is SYDVKM. The CDR3 contains 12 residues. This CDR3 is CASSSTITEAFF. CDR3 coding DNA: TGTGCCAGCAGTTCTACTATCACTGAAGCTTTCTTT.

J is TRBJ2-7 and V is TRBV4-3; 9 nucleotides match TRBD1. V gave up 2 bases and J gave up 2 bases; unmatched junction bases: 4. The CDR3 spans 15 residues. From germline, CDR1 is LGHNA and CDR2 YSLEER. The CDR3 DNA follows: TGCGCCAGCAGCCAAACAGGGGGCGCCCCCTACGAGCAGTACTTC. This translates into CASSQTGGAPYEQYF.

The genes are TRBV10-3 and TRBJ2-5, with 8 bases lining up with TRBD2. The CDR3 extends over 16 amino acids. The V and J ends lost 3 bases and 2 bases, in that order; junction bases with no gene match: 8. Germline-derived CDR1 and CDR2 are ENHRY and SYGVKD. This CDR3 reads CAISEPTSGAQETQYF. The CDR3 DNA reads TGTGCCATCAGTGAACCAACTAGCGGCGCTCAAGAGACCCAGTACTTC.

The chain recombines TRBV29-1 with TRBJ1-4; D is possibly TRBD1 (5 bases). This CDR3 contains 12 residues. Germline V gene sequence: CDR1 SQVTM, CDR2 ANQGSEA. The V end was cut by 6 bases, the J end by 2 bases, with 7 bases between. CDR3 coding DNA: TGCAGCGTCCGACAGACTAATGAAAAACTGTTTTTT. It specifies CSVRQTNEKLFF.

V gene TRBV29-1 combines with J gene TRBJ1-1; D call uncertain. The CDR3 is made up of 12 amino acids. Trimming removed 7 bases at V and 4 bases at J, with 13 bases between. CDR1 SQVTM and CDR2 ANQGSEA come from the germline V gene. The CDR3 loop reads CSGRTVATEAFF. The CDR3 DNA is TGCAGCGGCCGGACGGTTGCCACTGAAGCTTTCTTT.

The chain couples TRBV6-1 to TRBJ2-3; TRBD2 matches 8 bases. V trimming: 5 bases; J trimming: 3 bases; junction bases outside the gene matches: 7. The CDR3 has 15 residues. The germline CDR1 and CDR2 sequences are MNHNS and SASEGT. In nucleotides, the CDR3 is TGTGCCAGCAGTCCCAGCGGGAGTATTACAGATACGCAGTATTTT. The encoded protein is CASSPSGSITDTQYF.

This rearrangement joins TRBV9 to TRBJ1-1, with D possibly matching TRBD1 (5 bases). Trimming took 1 base from V and 2 from J, leaving 12 bases between them. Germline CDR1 and CDR2: SGDLS and YYNGEE. This CDR3 has 15 residues. The CDR3 DNA follows: TGTGCCAGCAGCGTATCCGGGACTGTCAACACTGAAGCTTTCTTT. Amino acid sequence: CASSVSGTVNTEAFF.

The chain is built from TRBV7-2 and TRBJ2-2; 8 bases line up with TRBD1. The germline V gene encodes CDR1 SGHTA and CDR2 FQGNSA. V dropped 6 bases and J dropped 7; count of bases not matched to a gene: 4. The CDR3 sequence is 13 residues long. CDR3 nucleotide sequence: TGTGCCAGCAGACCGACAGGGGTCGGGGAGCTGTTTTTT. Its translation: CASRPTGVGELFF.

The rearrangement uses TRBV29-1 and TRBJ1-6; D is possibly TRBD1 (5 bases). Trimming removed 6 bases at V and 5 bases at J, with 14 bases between. In germline, CDR1 is SQVTM, CDR2 ANQGSEA. CDR3 length: 14 amino acids. CDR3 nucleotide sequence: TGCAGCGTCCGATTCGGGACGGATAATTCACCCCTCCACTTT. Translation: CSVRFGTDNSPLHF.

This clone showed up just once. The junction departs from the called germline gene at one end, perhaps through a read error. The CDR3 bases are TGCGCCAGCAGCCAGACGAGAGAACCCTATAATGAGCAGTTCTTC. Its translation is CASSQTREPYNEQFF. This chain joins TRBV4-1 and TRBJ2-1; D remains ambiguous. The CDR3 totals 15 residues. The germline V gene has CDR1 MGHRA and CDR2 YSYEKL.

The chain has TRBV4-3 and TRBJ2-2, with D maybe TRBD1 (5 bases). The V gene's germline CDR1 is LGHNA and CDR2 YSLEER. V shed 0 bases and J shed 1 base, with 18 bases lying between them. CDR3 length equals 19 residues. In DNA form, the CDR3 reads TGCGCCAGCAGCCAAGATCTTAAGAGTCCCGACAGGAACACCGGGGAGCTGTTTTTT. It translates to CASSQDLKSPDRNTGELFF.

There are a few counts of this clone. The chain employs TRBV29-1 and TRBJ1-2; D is perhaps TRBD1 (5 bases). V was trimmed by 2 bases and J by 4 bases, leaving 20 bases between them. The germline gives CDR1 SQVTM, CDR2 ANQGSEA. The CDR3 has 16 residues. CDR3 DNA sequence: TGCAGCGTTGAAAAACATCGGGGCCCTAGGGGCTATGGCTACACCTTC. Translation gives CSVEKHRGPRGYGYTF.

The chain recombines TRBV6-5 with TRBJ1-1; 8 nucleotides match TRBD1. The CDR3 contains 14 residues. The V segment lost 6 bases and the J segment 10 bases; nucleotides outside the gene matches: 13. From germline, CDR1 is MNHEY and CDR2 SVGAGI. This chain's CDR3 is CASRPYGQGPLAFF. The DNA for the CDR3 is TGTGCCAGCAGACCATACGGACAGGGCCCTTTAGCTTTCTTT.

This chain connects TRBV29-1 to TRBJ2-3, with 8 positions matching TRBD1. J lost 4 bases, V lost 8 bases, and 14 bases had no gene match. The CDR3 loop spans 15 amino acids. CDR1 is SQVTM and CDR2 is ANQGSEA in the germline V gene. The CDR3 here is CSINRGMGHADTQYF. In nucleotides, the CDR3 is TGCAGCATAAACAGGGGGATGGGGCACGCAGATACGCAGTATTTT.

V and J are TRBV7-2 and TRBJ1-2, with TRBD1 identical over 9 bases. The CDR3 sequence is 13 residues long. After removal of 7 bases from V and 4 bases from J, the junction contained 4 bases not matched to a gene. CDR1 is SGHTA, CDR2 FQGNSA, per germline. This CDR3 reads CASTPDRGYGYTF. CDR3 coding DNA: TGTGCCAGCACCCCGGACAGGGGCTATGGCTACACCTTC.

The sample holds a few counts of this clone. The rearrangement joins TRBV18 to TRBJ2-3, with 9 bases aligning to TRBD2. This CDR3 has 15 amino acids. In germline, CDR1 is KGHSH, CDR2 LQKENI. Trimming removed 3 bases from V and 4 bases from J; junction bases left unmatched: 5. CDR3 coding DNA: TGTGCCAGCTCACCGCAAGCGGGGGGAGCAGATACGCAGTATTTT. It specifies CASSPQAGGADTQYF.

The chain recombines TRBV15 with TRBJ1-1; D not resolved. The V gene's germline CDR1 is LNHNV and CDR2 YYDKDF (reference sequence). This CDR3 spans 14 amino acids. V lost 0 bases and J 7 bases, leaving 12 bases between the germline ends. This CDR3 reads CATSRDRLDFEAFF. CDR3 coding DNA: TGTGCCACCAGCAGAGATCGATTGGATTTTGAAGCTTTCTTT.

With regard to this clone: The junction departs from the called germline gene at one end, perhaps through a read error. The sample carries other DNA sequences with the same CDR3. V gene TRBV30 combines with J gene TRBJ2-2; TRBD1 aligns across 8 bases. Germline V gene sequence: CDR1 GTSNPN, CDR2 SVGIG (reference sequence). The CDR3 consists of 13 residues. The CDR3, as DNA: TGTGCCGAGAGACAGGGGAACACCGGGGAGCTGTTTTTC. This gives the protein CAERQGNTGELFF.

CDR3 region: CSVEVGKGLTGELFF. CDR3 coding DNA: TGCAGCGTTGAAGTGGGCAAGGGGTTGACCGGGGAGCTGTTTTTT. This chain links TRBV29-1 with TRBJ2-2; possibly TRBD1 for D (5 bases). The germline gives CDR1 SQVTM, CDR2 ANQGSEA. The CDR3 is made up of 15 amino acids. Trimming removed 1 base at V and 5 bases at J, with 14 bases between.

The chain combines TRBV30 with TRBJ1-1; D not resolved. CDR3 length equals 13 residues. V was cut by 2 bases and J by 4 bases, with 11 bases left in between. Germline V gene sequence: CDR1 GTSNPN, CDR2 SVGIG (reference sequence). CDR3 amino acids: CAWSKERVTEAFF. The CDR3 DNA follows: TGTGCCTGGAGTAAGGAGCGGGTCACTGAAGCTTTCTTT.

The gene calls are TRBV4-3 and TRBJ1-5, with D unresolved. V gave up 0 bases and J gave up 2 bases, with 8 bases separating them. CDR1 LGHNA and CDR2 YSLEER come from the germline V gene. The length of the CDR3 is 15 residues. As DNA, the CDR3 is TGCGCCAGCAGCCAAGAGACGACTGGCAATCAGCCCCAGCATTTT. It yields the protein CASSQETTGNQPQHF.

This chain links TRBV30 with TRBJ1-1, with no clear D. Germline V lookup: CDR1 GTSNPN, CDR2 SVGIG (reference sequence). This CDR3 region has 13 residues. V lost 1 base and J lost 0, with 6 bases in between. CDR3: CAWSAQLNTEAFF. The CDR3 bases are TGTGCCTGGAGTGCACAGTTGAACACTGAAGCTTTCTTT.

The chain links TRBV6-1 to TRBJ2-7; 11 bases are shared with TRBD1. The germline V gene encodes CDR1 MNHNS and CDR2 SASEGT. This CDR3 region has 15 residues. J gave up 5 bases and V 3 bases, and 6 bases lay outside the gene matches. CDR3 in DNA: TGTGCCAGCAGTGAGGGGACAGGGGGTTCCCACGAGCAGTACTTC. It is translated as CASSEGTGGSHEQYF.

The J gene is TRBJ2-2, the V gene TRBV29-1; D gene ambiguous. V shed 3 bases and J shed 1 base, with 6 bases lying between them. Germline V gives CDR1 SQVTM, CDR2 ANQGSEA. The CDR3 sequence is 13 residues long. This CDR3 reads CSVDGVNTGELFF. CDR3 in DNA: TGCAGCGTTGATGGAGTGAACACCGGGGAGCTGTTTTTT.